The entry below describes one T cell receptor beta chain. This sample was taken from a study of blood T cell repertoires in COVID-19. Study as a whole: COVID-19 samples from acute and convalescent phases originated in the United States, Italy and Spain.

In the authors' workflow: Reference gene primer amplification yielded estimated nucleated cell counts. Only in-frame clones appear in the TCRdb table, and some are missing; sequencing was by immunoSEQ multiplex PCR. V and J calls plus clone size are reproduced from that table; the DNA served to infer D and trimming. The sample lists under 300,000 clones, approximately 87% occurring once. The sequenced material came from peripheral blood. The sequence was collected from a man aged 55 to 69 who had recovered from COVID-19.

CDR3 residues: CATTVAGTYEQYF. DNA of the CDR3: TGTGCCACTACGGTGGCGGGGACCTACGAGCAGTACTTC. The chain employs TRBV12-3 or TRBV12-4 and TRBJ2-7; perhaps TRBD2 as D (6 bases). With 10 bases removed from V and 2 bases from J, the gap between germline ends came to 15 bases. CDR3 length: 13 amino acids.